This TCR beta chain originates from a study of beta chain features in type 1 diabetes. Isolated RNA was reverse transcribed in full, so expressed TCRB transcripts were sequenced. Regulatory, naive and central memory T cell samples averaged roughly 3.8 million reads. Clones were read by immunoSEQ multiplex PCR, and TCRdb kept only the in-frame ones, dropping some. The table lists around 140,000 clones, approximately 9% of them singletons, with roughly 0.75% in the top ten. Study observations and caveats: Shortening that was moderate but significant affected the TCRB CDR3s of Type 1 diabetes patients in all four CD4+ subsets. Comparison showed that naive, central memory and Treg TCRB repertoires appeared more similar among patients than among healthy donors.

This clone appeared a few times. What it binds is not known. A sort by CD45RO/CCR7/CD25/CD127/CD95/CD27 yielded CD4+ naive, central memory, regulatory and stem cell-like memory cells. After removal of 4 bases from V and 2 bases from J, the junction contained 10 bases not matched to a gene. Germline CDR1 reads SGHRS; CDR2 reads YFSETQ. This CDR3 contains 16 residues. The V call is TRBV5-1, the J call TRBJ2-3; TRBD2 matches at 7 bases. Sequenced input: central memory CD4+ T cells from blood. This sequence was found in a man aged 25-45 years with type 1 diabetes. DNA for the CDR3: TGCGCCAGCAGCCCGTTCGACGGGGGGAACACAGATACGCAGTATTTT. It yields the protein CASSPFDGGNTDTQYF.